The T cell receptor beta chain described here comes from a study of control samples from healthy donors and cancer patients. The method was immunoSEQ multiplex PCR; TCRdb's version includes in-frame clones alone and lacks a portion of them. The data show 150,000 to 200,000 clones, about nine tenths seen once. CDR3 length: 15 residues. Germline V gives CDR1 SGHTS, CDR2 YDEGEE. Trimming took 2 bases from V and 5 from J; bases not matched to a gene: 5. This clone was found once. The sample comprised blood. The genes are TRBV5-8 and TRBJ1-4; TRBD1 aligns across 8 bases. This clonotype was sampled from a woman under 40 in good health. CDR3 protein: CASSFSGTGNEKLFF. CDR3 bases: TGTGCCAGCAGCTTCTCCGGGACAGGCAATGAAAAACTGTTTTTT.